Below are 29 T cell receptor beta chains sequenced from a single sample in a study of vaccination and CD4 T cells after COVID-19. No antigen is known for these receptors. Treatment indicated: approximately nine-day PBMC culture with coronavirus spike peptide pools or control peptides (ViraFEST assay). Cultured CD4+ T-cell DNA underwent Oncomine TCR Beta short-read sequencing. Each CDR3 protein is one row after TCRdb ran MiXCR on the PCR reads. This table holds 14,000 or so distinct CDR3 sequences, 55% to 75% found once. Sequencing used CD4+ T cells from blood, cultured in vitro. The receptor set was obtained from a human donor who had recovered from COVID-19.

This chain uses TRBV19 with TRBJ1-1; the match to TRBD1 covers 7 bases. Germline V gene sequence: CDR1 LNHDA, CDR2 SQIVND (reference sequence). The CDR3 is 13 amino acids. V was clipped by 5 bases and J by 4 bases; unmatched bases: 4. The CDR3 nucleotides are TGTGCCAGTAGTTTTTCAGGGGGCACTGAAGCTTTCTTT. Translated, it gives CASSFSGGTEAFF.

This chain uses TRBV5-4 with TRBJ1-1; D unclear. Looked up from germline, CDR1 is SGHNT and CDR2 is YYREEE (reference sequence). CDR3 size: 13 residues. V lost 4 bases to trimming and J lost 4 bases, with 11 bases between them. CDR3 DNA sequence: TGTGCCAGCAGCCGGGAGGTGGGCACTGAAGCTTTCTTT. It codes for CASSREVGTEAFF.

The genes are TRBV7-3 and TRBJ2-3; D unresolved. Germline CDR1 reads SGHTA; CDR2 reads FQGTGA. Trimming cost V 5 bases and J 0 bases, with 12 bases left between them. The CDR3 has 15 amino acids. The CDR3 sequence: CASSPGVASTDTQYF. The CDR3, as DNA: TGTGCCAGCAGCCCTGGGGTAGCTAGCACAGATACGCAGTATTTT.

V and J are TRBV7-3 and TRBJ1-3; no definite D call. This CDR3 spans 13 amino acids. The germline V and J ends were trimmed by 5 bases and 7 bases, with 12 bases remaining between them. Looked up from germline, CDR1 is SGHTA and CDR2 is FQGTGA. For the CDR3, the DNA is TGTGCCAGCAGCAAAGACCGGTGGAACACCATATATTTT. Translating it yields CASSKDRWNTIYF.

This clonotype was observed a few times. The CDR3 DNA reads TGTGCCAGCAGCAAACAGGGGGGCAATGAGCAGTTCTTC. This translates into CASSKQGGNEQFF. The chain is built from TRBV7-3 and TRBJ2-1; 8 bases are shared with TRBD1. There are 13 residues in the CDR3. V was clipped by 5 bases and J by 6 bases; unmatched bases: 3. Germline V gene data show CDR1 as SGHTA and CDR2 as FQGTGA.

V and J are TRBV30 and TRBJ1-6; D remains unclear. This CDR3 has 13 amino acids. Germline V lookup: CDR1 GTSNPN, CDR2 SVGIG (reference sequence). V was trimmed by 2 bases and J by 8 bases, leaving 10 bases between them. The CDR3 protein is CAWSPPQYSPLHF. The CDR3 nucleotides read TGTGCCTGGAGTCCCCCCCAATATTCACCCCTCCACTTT.

As to this clonotype: The junction departs from the called germline gene at one end, perhaps through a read error. The rearrangement uses TRBV6-1 and TRBJ1-2, with 8 bases matching TRBD1. Germline V lookup: CDR1 MNHNS, CDR2 SASEGT. The CDR3 spans 13 residues. CDR3 loop: CPSSETGDYGYTF. CDR3 DNA sequence: TGTCCCAGCAGTGAGACAGGGGACTATGGCTACACCTTC.

V gene TRBV7-8 combines with J gene TRBJ2-2; tentatively, D is TRBD2 (5 bases). This CDR3 is built from 14 residues. Trimming left V 5 bases short and J 7 bases short, with 14 bases between. CDR1 and CDR2 from the germline V gene are SGHVS and FQNEAQ. Here the CDR3 reads CASSPRVRGGELFF. For the CDR3, the DNA is TGTGCCAGCAGCCCCCGGGTCCGGGGCGGGGAGCTGTTTTTT. Drawing the rest from reference TRBV7-8 and TRBJ2-2, the complete variable domain is GAGVSQSPRYKVAKRGQDVALRCDPISGHVSLFWYQQALGQGPEFLTYFQNEAQLDKSGLPSDRFFAERPEGSVSTLKIQRTQQEDSAVYLCASSPRVRGGELFFGEGSRLTVL.

This clonotype appeared a few times. The chain recombines TRBV6-1 with TRBJ2-7; D unclear. This CDR3 is built from 13 residues. V lost 6 bases, J lost 3 bases, and 12 bases lay in between. Per the germline V gene, CDR1 is MNHNS and CDR2 is SASEGT. The CDR3 loop is CASRSDANYEQYF. CDR3 nucleotides: TGTGCCAGCAGGAGCGACGCGAACTACGAGCAGTACTTC.

This clonotype was recorded a few times. The chain joins TRBV15 to TRBJ1-1, with a weak D call TRBD1 (5 bases). The CDR3 extends over 18 amino acids. V was shortened by 2 bases and J by 2 bases, with 21 bases between the two germline ends. Germline values: CDR1 LNHNV, CDR2 YYDKDF (reference sequence). This CDR3 is CATSRSYGGVVLNTEAFF. The CDR3 region has the DNA TGTGCCACCAGCAGATCTTATGGGGGAGTCGTTCTTAACACTGAAGCTTTCTTT. Variable domain in full (rest from reference TRBV15 and TRBJ1-1): DAMVIQNPRYQVTQFGKPVTLSCSQTLNHNVMYWYQQKSSQAPKLLFHYYDKDFNNEADTPDNFQSRRPNTSFCFLDIRSPGLGDTAMYLCATSRSYGGVVLNTEAFFGQGTRLTVV.

The J gene is TRBJ2-1, the V gene TRBV7-9, with D perhaps TRBD2 (5 bases). The germline gives CDR1 SEHNR, CDR2 FQNEAQ (reference sequence). V dropped 5 bases and J dropped 0 bases, with 14 bases sitting between them. The CDR3 spans 16 residues. The CDR3 coding sequence is TGTGCCAGCAGCCCCTCCTGGAGGTTCTCCTACAATGAGCAGTTCTTC. This translates into CASSPSWRFSYNEQFF.

A single count supports this clonotype. The V gene is TRBV24-1, the J gene TRBJ2-2; 11 bases match TRBD2. CDR1 and CDR2 from the germline V gene are KGHDR and SFDVKD. This CDR3 region has 17 residues. After removal of 4 bases from V and 5 bases from J, the junction contained 8 bases not matched to a gene. Here the CDR3 DNA reads TGTGCCACCAGTGACCCCGGGACTAGCGGAGGTACCGGGGAGCTGTTTTTT. Translating gives CATSDPGTSGGTGELFF.

There are a few counts of this clonotype. The J gene is TRBJ2-5, the V gene TRBV27; tentatively, D is TRBD1 (6 bases). Germline loops: CDR1 MNHEY, CDR2 SMNVEV (reference sequence). Trimming removed 3 bases at V and 5 bases at J, with 13 bases between. This CDR3 has 14 residues. Here the CDR3 reads CASSFQGGVETQYF. Here the CDR3 DNA reads TGTGCCAGCAGTTTCCAAGGGGGTGTCGAGACCCAGTACTTC.

The chain has TRBV6-2 or TRBV6-3 and TRBJ1-1, with TRBD1 as a possible D gene (6 bases). The CDR3 sequence is 13 residues long. V lost 7 bases, J lost 6 bases, and 15 bases lay in between. Germline CDR1 is MNHEY and CDR2 is SVGEGT. CDR3 sequence (DNA): TGTGCCAGCAAACAGGGAGATTTCTCTGAAGCTTTCTTT. Amino acid sequence: CASKQGDFSEAFF.

The chain carries TRBV7-6 and TRBJ2-6, with D unresolved. CDR1 is SGHVS, CDR2 FNYEAQ, per germline. V was shortened by 5 bases and J by 0 bases, with 14 bases between the two germline ends. The CDR3 covers 17 residues. The DNA of the CDR3 is TGTGCCAGCAGCCCCCAAACCATTGGCTCTGGGGCCAACGTCCTGACTTTC. This codes for CASSPQTIGSGANVLTF.

This chain connects TRBV5-1 to TRBJ1-2; D is perhaps TRBD1 (6 bases). Looked up from germline, CDR1 is SGHRS and CDR2 is YFSETQ. The CDR3 covers 14 residues. With 5 bases removed from V and 6 bases from J, the gap between germline ends came to 17 bases. CDR3 in amino acids: CASSNREGLDGYTF. The CDR3 nucleotides read TGCGCCAGCAGTAACAGGGAAGGGCTCGATGGCTACACCTTC.

This clonotype was seen a handful of times. In nucleotides, the CDR3 is TGCAGTGCCCGGCGGGGGGGGGCAGGTGAGACCCAGTACTTC. Encoded protein: CSARRGGAGETQYF. The chain recombines TRBV20-1 with TRBJ2-5, with TRBD2 matching over 9 bases. This CDR3 has 14 amino acids. V was clipped by 6 bases and J by 5 bases; unmatched bases: 10. Germline V gene data show CDR1 as DFQATT and CDR2 as SNEGSKA (reference sequence).

This clonotype was observed a single time. This chain joins TRBV7-9 and TRBJ2-3, with D hard to call. This CDR3 contains 19 residues. With 2 bases removed from V and 4 bases from J, the gap between germline ends came to 25 bases. Germline CDR1 is SEHNR and CDR2 is FQNEAQ (reference sequence). The DNA of the CDR3 is TGTGCCAGCAGCTTACCTACGACAAGACCATTCGGCGGTGCAGATACGCAGTATTTT. Translation: CASSLPTTRPFGGADTQYF.

The chain employs TRBV7-6 and TRBJ2-5; tentatively, D is TRBD2 (6 bases). Trimming took off 5 bases at V and 4 bases at J, with 14 bases between the two ends. The CDR3 runs 14 residues. Germline CDR1 SGHVS, CDR2 FNYEAQ. The CDR3 DNA reads as TGTGCCAGCAGCCTAGGGACTCGGAGAGAGACCCAGTACTTC. Encoded protein: CASSLGTRRETQYF.

The CDR3 region has the DNA TGTGCCAGCAGCTTAGGACTAGCGCCCGGGGAGCTGTTTTTT. Its protein is CASSLGLAPGELFF. The rearrangement uses TRBV7-8 and TRBJ2-2; 8 bases match TRBD2. V shed 1 base, J shed 6 bases, and the junction held 1 base outside the gene matches. The CDR3 runs 14 residues. In germline, CDR1 is SGHVS, CDR2 FQNEAQ. Complete variable domain (other parts from reference TRBV7-8 and TRBJ2-2): GAGVSQSPRYKVAKRGQDVALRCDPISGHVSLFWYQQALGQGPEFLTYFQNEAQLDKSGLPSDRFFAERPEGSVSTLKIQRTQQEDSAVYLCASSLGLAPGELFFGEGSRLTVL.

The V gene is TRBV10-1, the J gene TRBJ1-2; 8 bases fit TRBD1. Looked up from germline, CDR1 is WNHNN and CDR2 is SYGVQD (reference sequence). The V segment lost 0 bases and the J segment 8 bases; nucleotides outside the gene matches: 2. The CDR3 spans 13 residues. The DNA of the CDR3 is TGCGCCAGCAGTGAGTCAACAGGGGGAGGCTACACCTTC. Protein sequence: CASSESTGGGYTF.

This clonotype was recorded a few times. The chain joins TRBV19 to TRBJ1-2; 7 nucleotides match TRBD1. Trimming at V came to 3 bases and at J to 2 bases, leaving 6 bases not matched to a gene. Germline V lookup: CDR1 LNHDA, CDR2 SQIVND (reference sequence). There are 15 residues in the CDR3. The CDR3 loop reads CASSIPTGENYGYTF. CDR3 coding DNA: TGTGCCAGTAGTATCCCTACAGGGGAGAACTATGGCTACACCTTC.

V and J are TRBV6-1 and TRBJ1-5; D may be TRBD1 (5 bases). V gave up 5 bases and J gave up 2 bases, with 22 bases separating them. The CDR3 contains 18 residues. Germline values: CDR1 MNHNS, CDR2 SASEGT. Here the CDR3 reads CASSKQRTGPQGNQPQHF. For the CDR3, the DNA is TGTGCCAGCAGTAAACAACGTACGGGACCTCAGGGCAATCAGCCCCAGCATTTT.

The chain carries TRBV20-1 and TRBJ2-1; D is uncertain. This CDR3 comprises 13 residues. From germline, CDR1 is DFQATT and CDR2 SNEGSKA (reference sequence). V was clipped by 3 bases and J by 7 bases, with 13 bases between them. The CDR3 DNA is TGCAGTGCTAGTAGTTGGCCTCGGAATGAGCAGTTCTTC. It translates to CSASSWPRNEQFF.

The chain is built from TRBV5-1 and TRBJ2-2; 7 bases are a match to TRBD1. Germline CDR1 and CDR2: SGHRS and YFSETQ. The CDR3 is 15 amino acids. With V trimmed by 4 bases and J by 2 bases, 5 bases remained unmatched. The CDR3 sequence is CASSLRQGNTGELFF. The CDR3 DNA is TGCGCCAGCAGCCTGAGACAGGGTAACACCGGGGAGCTGTTTTTT.

V is TRBV20-1 and J is TRBJ2-3; D perhaps matches TRBD2 (5 bases). The CDR3 totals 12 residues. CDR1 DFQATT and CDR2 SNEGSKA come from the germline V gene (reference sequence). Trimming pared 5 bases from V and 2 bases from J, leaving 8 bases between. The CDR3 here is CSASSLTDTQYF. The CDR3 bases are TGCAGTGCTTCTAGCCTCACAGATACGCAGTATTTT.

The chain links TRBV19 to TRBJ1-3, with 10 bases aligning to TRBD1. Trimming cost V 7 bases and J 2 bases; bases outside gene matches: 5. Germline CDR1 reads LNHDA; CDR2 reads SQIVND (reference sequence). This CDR3 region has 15 residues. CDR3 DNA sequence: TGTGCCAGTACTTTGGGGACAGGGGCTGGAAACACCATATATTTT. Its translation: CASTLGTGAGNTIYF.

This chain uses TRBV20-1 with TRBJ1-2, with D maybe TRBD1 (5 bases). CDR3 length: 14 residues. V was cut by 1 base and J by 6 bases, with 15 bases left in between. Germline V lookup: CDR1 DFQATT, CDR2 SNEGSKA (reference sequence). The DNA of the CDR3 is TGCAGTGCTAGAGTCAGGGAGGGGATCCATGGCTACACCTTC. The encoded protein is CSARVREGIHGYTF.

This clonotype was picked up one time. This chain connects TRBV2 to TRBJ2-1; D is unresolved. V was cut by 8 bases and J by 0 bases, with 8 bases left in between. Germline lookup yields CDR1 SNHLY and CDR2 FYNNEI. The CDR3 sequence is 13 residues long. The CDR3 sequence: CASGALSYNEQFF. The CDR3 DNA reads as TGTGCCAGCGGTGCCCTCTCCTACAATGAGCAGTTCTTC. The full variable domain, rest sourced from reference TRBV2 and TRBJ2-1, is EPEVTQTPSHQVTQMGQEVILRCVPISNHLYFYWYRQILGQKVEFLVSFYNNEISEKSEIFDDQFSVERPDGSNFTLKIRSTKLEDSAMYFCASGALSYNEQFFGPGTRLTVL.